This is a list of T cell receptor beta chains from one sample in a study of T-cell reconstitution after alpha-beta-depleted transplantation in children. TCRdb used MiXCR to reprocess the PCR reads, holding one entry per CDR3 protein. The sample shows roughly 250,000 distinct CDR3 sequences, approximately 8% of them seen only once. The source material was PBMCs, mostly from graft donor cells, sampled 180 days after TCRalphabeta/CD19-depleted stem cell transplant. These receptors came from a male patient younger than 18 who had a stem cell transplant for acute lymphoblastic leukemia, so the T cells may come from the graft donor. Both conserved end residues are part of each CDR3. The D gene is left open where the match is weak. Clone size is stated in some rows and not others, as once, few, many or a class when expanded.

CDR3nt,CDR3aa,j_gene,d_gene,v_gene,abundance
TGTGCCAGCAGCTTAACAGGTCTTGGCACAGATACGCAGTATTTT,CASSLTGLGTDTQYF,TRBJ2-3,NA,TRBV7-3,many
TGCAGTGCTAGAGTAGCGGGAGGCGGTAACATTCAGTACTTC,CSARVAGGGNIQYF,TRBJ2-4,TRBD2,TRBV20-1,many
TGTGCCAGCAGTTTAGAGGGGGCGGTCACTGAAGCTTTCTTT,CASSLEGAVTEAFF,TRBJ1-1,TRBD1,TRBV28,many
TGTGCTAGTGGTTTGTTCTCGGCAGGGTGGTCACCCCTCCACTTT,CASGLFSAGWSPLHF,TRBJ1-6,NA,TRBV12-5,many
TGCAGTGCCCCGCGGGCTAGCGGTCTTTACAATGAGCAGTTCTTC,CSAPRASGLYNEQFF,TRBJ2-1,TRBD2,TRBV20-1,many
TGTGCCAGTAGTCCCCATCCCCGGGACAGGATCAACGAGCAGTACTTC,CASSPHPRDRINEQYF,TRBJ2-7,TRBD1,TRBV19,many
TGTGCCAGCGAACTCAATAGCGGCTTCACCGGGGAGCTGTTTTTT,CASELNSGFTGELFF,TRBJ2-2,NA,TRBV28,many
TGTGCCAGCAGTTTAGGGGAGGGGAGGGAGGCCAAAAACATTCAGTACTTC,CASSLGEGREAKNIQYF,TRBJ2-4,TRBD2,TRBV28,many
TGTGCCAGCAGTCAAACACAGGGCTCCATGGGGACAGATACGCAGTATTTT,CASSQTQGSMGTDTQYF,TRBJ2-3,NA,TRBV7-9,NA
TGTGCCATCAGTGGAAGGACAGGGTGGGACAATGAGCAGTTCTTC,CAISGRTGWDNEQFF,TRBJ2-1,TRBD1,TRBV10-3,many
TGTGCCAGCAGCGGGGGGGCCCCAGAGACCCAGTACTTC,CASSGGAPETQYF,TRBJ2-5,NA,TRBV9,many
TGTGCCAGCAGCTTGGAAGGGGGGGTAAGAGTTCCGTATAGCAATCAGCCCCAGCATTTT,CASSLEGGVRVPYSNQPQHF,TRBJ1-5,NA,TRBV5-6,many
TGCGCCAGCACAACACTTAGCGGGAGATGGACCGGGGAGCTGTTTTTT,CASTTLSGRWTGELFF,TRBJ2-2,TRBD2,TRBV4-1,many
TGCAGTGCTTGGAGCTCTGGGGCCAACGTCCTGACTTTC,CSAWSSGANVLTF,TRBJ2-6,NA,TRBV20-1,few
TGTGCTAGTGGTTACGGGGGGGCCTGGGAGACCCAGTACTTC,CASGYGGAWETQYF,TRBJ2-5,TRBD2,TRBV12-5,many
TGCAGCGTTATGAGGACTGAAGCTTTCTTT,CSVMRTEAFF,TRBJ1-1,NA,TRBV29-1,many
TGCAGTGCTAGAGATATGAGACAGGGGCCTCCTGATACGCAGTATTTT,CSARDMRQGPPDTQYF,TRBJ2-3,TRBD1,TRBV20-1,NA
TGTGCCAGCAGCTACAATGCAGGGACCCAAGAGACCCAGTACTTC,CASSYNAGTQETQYF,TRBJ2-5,NA,TRBV5-5,many
TGTGCCAGTAGTATCGGGGACAGGCCTCCCTATGGCTACACCTTC,CASSIGDRPPYGYTF,TRBJ1-2,TRBD1,TRBV19,NA
TGTGCCAGCAGTTACTCTCGTGACAGAGGCCAAGAGACCCAGTACTTC,CASSYSRDRGQETQYF,TRBJ2-5,NA,TRBV6-5,NA
TGTGCCAGCTCACCAGACGGACCTGATACGCAGTATTTT,CASSPDGPDTQYF,TRBJ2-3,NA,TRBV18,many
TGCGCCAGCAGCTTGCGGTTAGGTGAACAGGGTGGAATATCCTACGAGCAGTACTTC,CASSLRLGEQGGISYEQYF,TRBJ2-7,NA,TRBV5-1,many
TGTGCCAGCAGCTGGGGACTGGCCTATGGCTACACCTTC,CASSWGLAYGYTF,TRBJ1-2,NA,TRBV5-4,few
TGTGCCAGCAGCGTAATCACGACAGGGGTTCAAGAGACCCAGTACTTC,CASSVITTGVQETQYF,TRBJ2-5,TRBD1,TRBV7-9,many
TGTGCCATCAGTTTGACTAGCGGGAGAGGGGATACGCAGTATTTT,CAISLTSGRGDTQYF,TRBJ2-3,TRBD2,TRBV10-3,many
TGTGCCAGCAGCTTATTAGGGTCGGACAATGAGCAGTTCTTC,CASSLLGSDNEQFF,TRBJ2-1,NA,TRBV7-9,many
TGCAGTGCTTTCCGACAGGCGCTGAACACTGAAGCTTTCTTT,CSAFRQALNTEAFF,TRBJ1-1,NA,TRBV20-1,few
TGTGCCAGCAGTTTAAGCGGGGGGGCCTACAATGAGCAGTTCTTC,CASSLSGGAYNEQFF,TRBJ2-1,TRBD2,TRBV12-3/TRBV12-4,many
TGTGCCAGCAGCCCCCTCGGTATTTCTGGAAACACCATATATTTT,CASSPLGISGNTIYF,TRBJ1-3,NA,TRBV7-9,many
TGTGCCAGCAGTTTTCGGTCGATCGGGGGGACGCAGTATTTT,CASSFRSIGGTQYF,TRBJ2-3,TRBD2,TRBV12-3/TRBV12-4,many
TGTGCCAGCAGTTACGGGAGGACCCAGTACTTC,CASSYGRTQYF,TRBJ2-5,NA,TRBV12-3/TRBV12-4,many
TGCAGCGTTGAAGATCAGGGGGGACGGGGCTATGGCTACACCTTC,CSVEDQGGRGYGYTF,TRBJ1-2,TRBD1,TRBV29-1,many
TGTGCCACCAGTGATCCCGGGACAGGGAAGGGCGGGGCCAACGTCCTGACTTTC,CATSDPGTGKGGANVLTF,TRBJ2-6,TRBD1,TRBV24-1,many
TGTGCCAGCAGCTCCATCCCCCTTTCTAGTCAGTACTTC,CASSSIPLSSQYF,TRBJ2-4,NA,TRBV9,many
TGCGCCAGCAGCCTGACACCTTCCTACGAGCAGTACTTC,CASSLTPSYEQYF,TRBJ2-7,NA,TRBV5-1,many
TGTGCCAGCAGCCCCACTAGCGGGGTGGCCTCCTACGAGCAGTACTTC,CASSPTSGVASYEQYF,TRBJ2-7,TRBD2,TRBV7-9,many
TGTGCCAGCTCACCCCGGCTAGCGGTGTACCAAGAGACCCAGTACTTC,CASSPRLAVYQETQYF,TRBJ2-5,TRBD2,TRBV18,few
TGCGCCAGCAGCTTGACGGAGAACTATGGCTACACCTTC,CASSLTENYGYTF,TRBJ1-2,NA,TRBV5-1,many
TGTGCCATCACCCGGGGTGAAACCGGGGAGCTGTTTTTT,CAITRGETGELFF,TRBJ2-2,NA,TRBV10-3,many
TGTGCCAGCAGTTTAAGGGAGCGGGGCTACGAGCAGTACTTC,CASSLRERGYEQYF,TRBJ2-7,TRBD2,TRBV12-3/TRBV12-4,many
TGCGCCAGCAGCCCGGTTGAACAGGACTATGGCTACACCTTC,CASSPVEQDYGYTF,TRBJ1-2,NA,TRBV5-1,many
TGTGCCAGCAGCTTAACTAGCGGGAGTAGGGGGGGTGAGCAGTTCTTC,CASSLTSGSRGGEQFF,TRBJ2-1,TRBD2,TRBV28,many
TGCAGTGCTAGAGAAGAAGACAGGGTATATGGCTACACCTTC,CSAREEDRVYGYTF,TRBJ1-2,TRBD1,TRBV20-1,many
TGTGCCAGCAGCCCCAGTAGGGGTCGCTACGAGCAGTACTTC,CASSPSRGRYEQYF,TRBJ2-7,NA,TRBV11-2,many
TGCGCCAGCAGCCGAAACAGGGCTGGAAACACCATATATTTT,CASSRNRAGNTIYF,TRBJ1-3,NA,TRBV4-3,many
TGCAGCGGGGGCCTGGTCCTTAGCACAGATACGCAGTATTTT,CSGGLVLSTDTQYF,TRBJ2-3,NA,TRBV29-1,many
TGTGCCAGCATCCGGACTAGGGTCTACGAGCAGTACTTC,CASIRTRVYEQYF,TRBJ2-7,TRBD2,TRBV28,many
TGTGCCATCACTCCCGGCGGGGCCACCACAGATACGCAGTATTTT,CAITPGGATTDTQYF,TRBJ2-3,NA,TRBV10-3,many
TGTGCCAGCAGTTTGAGGGCGAGATCCACAGATACGCAGTATTTT,CASSLRARSTDTQYF,TRBJ2-3,NA,TRBV28,many
TGTGCCAGCACTTACCGACCTGTGGGCATAGCGGGAGGAGGTTTGGAACGGGAGCTGTTTTTT,CASTYRPVGIAGGGLERELFF,TRBJ2-2,TRBD2,TRBV6-5,few
TGTGCCAGCAATAATGGACAGGGGACCGGGGAGCTGTTTTTT,CASNNGQGTGELFF,TRBJ2-2,TRBD1,TRBV25-1,many
TGTGCCAGCAGCCAAGACTCACTAGCGGGGGGAACAGATACGCAGTATTTT,CASSQDSLAGGTDTQYF,TRBJ2-3,TRBD2,TRBV4-2,many
TGCAGTGCTAGAGTGATGACAGGGACCCACGAGCAGTACTTC,CSARVMTGTHEQYF,TRBJ2-7,TRBD1,TRBV20-1,many
TGTGCCAGCAGTGGACTGGGAGAGACCCAGTACTTC,CASSGLGETQYF,TRBJ2-5,NA,TRBV6-5,many